This record looks at one TCR beta chain sequence and its context. Its matching antigen is unknown. CDR1 is MDHEN and CDR2 is SYDVKM in the germline V gene. V dropped 6 bases and J dropped 3; count of bases not matched to a gene: 5. The CDR3 spans 14 residues. This entry is derived from a study of cytomegalovirus exposure and HLA in healthy donors. General study points: The study listed around 150 cytomegalovirus-associated TCR beta chains. In vitro assays verified that three CMV-associated chains recognized CMV antigens specifically.

Generated by immunoSEQ multiplex PCR, the TCRdb table keeps only in-frame clones and is missing some. Of approximately 160,000 clones listed, around nine tenths are singletons. The donors were in the approximately 120-subject validation cohort; that cohort was separate from the roughly 700-subject first cohort. Sequencing used PBMCs. This chain uses TRBV28 with TRBJ2-7, with TRBD2 identical over 10 bases. This receptor was identified in a young woman in good health and CMV-seropositive. For the CDR3, the DNA is TGTGCCAGCAGGCCGGGACTAGCGAACTACGAGCAGTACTTC. Its translation: CASRPGLANYEQYF.